The 29 T cell receptor beta chains below were found in one sample sequenced in a study of OX40 agonist ivuxolimab in advanced cancers. TCRdb's copy holds only in-frame clones and misses some; the assay was immunoSEQ multiplex PCR. The data show 100,000 or so clones, approximately 90% seen once. The sample consisted of CD4+ or CD8+ T cells sorted from blood, taken in a trial of the OX40 agonist ivuxolimab. The receptor set was obtained from an adult with an advanced solid tumor such as melanoma, head and neck, liver or kidney cancer.

The chain links TRBV19 to TRBJ2-6, with a weak D call TRBD1 (5 bases). This CDR3 comprises 17 residues. V lost 4 bases and J 0 bases, leaving 13 bases between the germline ends. The germline V gene has CDR1 LNHDA and CDR2 SQIVND (reference sequence). The DNA for the CDR3 is TGTGCCAGTAGTAACGGCAGGGCCTACTCTGGGGCCAACGTCCTGACTTTC. This codes for CASSNGRAYSGANVLTF.

The DNA for the CDR3 is TGTGCCAGCAGTAAGTGGCTAGCGTTTGGGTCCTACAATGAGCAGTTCTTC. As protein: CASSKWLAFGSYNEQFF. The chain links TRBV27 to TRBJ2-1, with D perhaps matching TRBD2 (6 bases). Germline CDR1 and CDR2: MNHEY and SMNVEV (reference sequence). The CDR3 is 17 residues long. V was shortened by 5 bases and J by 1 base, with 18 bases between the two germline ends.

V gene TRBV19 combines with J gene TRBJ1-5; D remains ambiguous. Germline CDR1 and CDR2: LNHDA and SQIVND (reference sequence). CDR3 length: 15 residues. Between the trimmed V and J ends, which lost 3 bases and 0 bases, there was a span of 9 bases. The CDR3 DNA reads as TGTGCCAGTAGTATCAGTGTCCATAGCAATCAGCCCCAGCATTTT. Translating it yields CASSISVHSNQPQHF.

The chain has TRBV7-8 and TRBJ2-2; D uncertain. The CDR3 runs 13 residues. In germline, CDR1 is SGHVS, CDR2 FQNEAQ. V was trimmed by 5 bases and J by 1 base, leaving 5 bases between them. The CDR3 DNA reads as TGTGCCAGCAGCGAAATGAACACCGGGGAGCTGTTTTTT. It specifies CASSEMNTGELFF.

V gene TRBV4-1 combines with J gene TRBJ2-1; D perhaps matches TRBD1 (5 bases). The length of the CDR3 is 15 residues. Trimming stripped 3 bases from V and 6 bases from J, with 15 bases between. Germline assignment: CDR1 MGHRA and CDR2 YSYEKL. The CDR3 DNA sequence: TGCGCCAGCAGCCACGAGACAGACGTTCGCAATGAGCAGTTCTTC. Its translation is CASSHETDVRNEQFF.

The chain recombines TRBV27 with TRBJ1-3; D remains unclear. The CDR3 has 20 amino acids. The germline V and J ends were trimmed by 1 base and 3 bases, with 25 bases remaining between them. Germline V CDR1 and CDR2: MNHEY, SMNVEV (reference sequence). The CDR3 sequence: CASSLFIPTPLDLGGNTIYF. The CDR3 DNA reads TGTGCCAGCAGTTTATTTATCCCCACCCCGTTGGATCTCGGTGGAAACACCATATATTTT.

This clone appeared a single time. The chain is built from TRBV7-3 and TRBJ2-2, with 7 bases aligning to TRBD2. Germline CDR1 is SGHTA and CDR2 is FQGTGA. There are 14 residues in the CDR3. J gave up 8 bases and V 3 bases, and 6 bases lay outside the gene matches. The DNA for the CDR3 is TGTGCCAGCAGCTTGGCGGGAGAACTAGGGGAGCTGTTTTTT. Protein: CASSLAGELGELFF.

The chain has TRBV7-2 and TRBJ2-7; 12 nucleotides agree with TRBD2. After removal of 5 bases from V and 3 bases from J, the junction contained 5 bases not matched to a gene. The CDR3 length is 15 residues. Per the germline V gene, CDR1 is SGHTA and CDR2 is FQGNSA. The CDR3 DNA is TGTGCCAGCAGCGCGCTAGCGGGAGGGCTCTACGAGCAGTACTTC. As protein: CASSALAGGLYEQYF.

The chain links TRBV28 to TRBJ1-2; 9 bases map to TRBD1. This CDR3 has 14 residues. From germline, CDR1 is MDHEN and CDR2 SYDVKM. V lost 10 bases and J lost 4; bases outside the gene matches: 10. The CDR3 nucleotides read TGTGCCACCTCACTAGAGACAGGGGGCTATGGCTACACCTTC. This sequence encodes CATSLETGGYGYTF.

V is TRBV6-5 and J is TRBJ2-5; D is perhaps TRBD2 (6 bases). Germline V gives CDR1 MNHEY, CDR2 SVGAGI. V was cut by 0 bases and J by 4 bases, with 9 bases left in between. The CDR3 consists of 14 residues. The CDR3 here is CASSYSVGGETQYF. The CDR3 DNA sequence: TGTGCCAGCAGTTACTCCGTGGGAGGAGAGACCCAGTACTTC.

The V call is TRBV28, the J call TRBJ2-6; D remains unclear. Per germline, CDR1 MDHEN and CDR2 SYDVKM. V lost 5 bases and J 0 bases, leaving 20 bases between the germline ends. The CDR3 sequence is 19 residues long. The CDR3 bases are TGTGCCAGCAGTCGGAAATCCGGACGGAGAAACTCTGGGGCCAACGTCCTGACTTTC. As protein: CASSRKSGRRNSGANVLTF.

The genes are TRBV2 and TRBJ2-1, with TRBD2 identical over 8 bases. Germline CDR1 and CDR2: SNHLY and FYNNEI. J was trimmed by 13 bases and V by 7 bases; bases with no gene match: 9. This CDR3 is built from 12 residues. The CDR3 DNA reads as TGTGCCAGCACCATCTCAGGGACTAGTCAGTTCTTC. The encoded protein is CASTISGTSQFF.

V is TRBV6-6 and J is TRBJ2-7; 8 nucleotides align to TRBD2. This CDR3 has 13 residues. V trimming: 4 bases; J trimming: 6 bases; junction bases outside the gene matches: 5. Germline lookup yields CDR1 MNHNY and CDR2 SVGAGI (reference sequence). CDR3 bases: TGTGCCAGCAGTTTCGGACTAGCCGGCGAGCAGTACTTC. Its protein product is CASSFGLAGEQYF.

The rearrangement links TRBV19 to TRBJ2-1, with 10 bases matching TRBD2. V gave up 7 bases and J gave up 8 bases; unmatched junction bases: 8. The V gene's germline CDR1 is LNHDA and CDR2 SQIVND (reference sequence). This CDR3 spans 14 amino acids. The DNA for the CDR3 is TGTGCCAGTAAGTCTAGCGGGAGTGGCGATGAGCAGTTCTTC. This translates into CASKSSGSGDEQFF.

The gene calls are TRBV11-1 and TRBJ2-1; possibly TRBD2 for D (5 bases). The CDR3 length is 14 residues. Trimming removed 3 bases from V and 10 bases from J, with 16 bases in between. Germline V gene lookup returns CDR1 SGHAT and CDR2 FQDESV (reference sequence). CDR3 region: CASSFRPHGVEQFF. Written as DNA, the CDR3 is TGTGCCAGCAGCTTCCGTCCACACGGGGTCGAGCAGTTCTTC.

V gene TRBV7-2 combines with J gene TRBJ2-7; D is perhaps TRBD1 or TRBD2 (5 bases each). The germline V gene has CDR1 SGHTA and CDR2 FQGNSA. Trimming pared 3 bases from V and 5 bases from J, leaving 14 bases between. This CDR3 is built from 14 residues. The CDR3, as DNA: TGTGCCAGCAGCTTCTCAGGGACGAAAAACGAGCAGTACTTC. Residues: CASSFSGTKNEQYF.

The chain has TRBV18 and TRBJ2-5; the match to TRBD1 covers 9 bases. J gave up 0 bases and V 6 bases, and 5 bases lay outside the gene matches. CDR3 length equals 15 residues. From germline, CDR1 is KGHSH and CDR2 LQKENI. The CDR3 protein is CASSRQGVNQETQYF. The CDR3 DNA sequence: TGTGCCAGCTCGCGACAGGGGGTGAACCAAGAGACCCAGTACTTC.

The J gene is TRBJ2-2, the V gene TRBV28, with unresolved D. Deletions cut 8 bases from V and 6 bases from J, with 22 bases between. The germline gives CDR1 MDHEN, CDR2 SYDVKM. The CDR3 loop spans 16 amino acids. The CDR3 loop is CASRAGPVIGSGELFF. In DNA, the CDR3 is TGTGCCAGCCGAGCTGGCCCAGTCATAGGTTCCGGGGAGCTGTTTTTT.

The chain combines TRBV4-3 with TRBJ2-3; tentatively, D is TRBD1 (5 bases). The CDR3 consists of 17 residues. The germline CDR1 and CDR2 sequences are LGHNA and YSLEER. V shed 0 bases and J shed 1 base, with 14 bases lying between them. The CDR3 DNA reads as TGCGCCAGCAGCCAAGATAGTGGGGCCTTTGGCACAGATACGCAGTATTTT. This gives the protein CASSQDSGAFGTDTQYF.

The chain recombines TRBV2 with TRBJ2-7, with D maybe TRBD1 (5 bases). This CDR3 has 14 amino acids. Germline CDR1 and CDR2: SNHLY and FYNNEI. V was cut by 8 bases and J by 2 bases, with 16 bases left in between. The CDR3 loop is CASVRNRFTYEQYF. CDR3 in DNA: TGTGCCAGCGTTAGGAACAGGTTCACCTACGAGCAGTACTTC. The complete variable domain, with remaining parts taken from reference TRBV2 and TRBJ2-7, reads EPEVTQTPSHQVTQMGQEVILRCVPISNHLYFYWYRQILGQKVEFLVSFYNNEISEKSEIFDDQFSVERPDGSNFTLKIRSTKLEDSAMYFCASVRNRFTYEQYFGPGTRLTVT.

The chain combines TRBV5-8 with TRBJ2-5; 13 bases align to TRBD2. Germline V CDR1 and CDR2: SGHTS, YDEGEE. The J segment lost 5 bases and the V segment lost 3 bases, leaving 4 bases of the junction unmatched. The CDR3 is made up of 15 amino acids. CDR3 protein: CASSSGTSGIETQYF. For the CDR3, the DNA is TGTGCCAGCAGCTCGGGGACTAGCGGGATTGAGACCCAGTACTTC.

This clone came up a few times. This chain links TRBV29-1 with TRBJ2-7, with D perhaps TRBD1 (6 bases). V lost 6 bases and J 0 bases, leaving 15 bases between the germline ends. CDR1 is SQVTM, CDR2 ANQGSEA, per germline. There are 14 residues in the CDR3. CDR3 residues: CSVKQGRSSYEQYF. The CDR3 DNA is TGCAGCGTCAAACAGGGAAGGAGCTCCTACGAGCAGTACTTC.

The CDR3 bases are TGCGCCAGCAGCTTCGGGGGCCTACAGGGGTTGAACACTGAAGCTTTCTTT. This translates into CASSFGGLQGLNTEAFF. V and J are TRBV5-1 and TRBJ1-1; TRBD1 matches 7 bases. Germline values: CDR1 SGHRS, CDR2 YFSETQ. With V trimmed by 2 bases and J by 0 bases, 10 bases remained unmatched. The CDR3 loop spans 17 amino acids. Supplemented by reference TRBV5-1 and TRBJ1-1, the full variable domain reads KAGVTQTPRYLIKTRGQQVTLSCSPISGHRSVSWYQQTPGQGLQFLFEYFSETQRNKGNFPGRFSGRQFSNSRSEMNVSTLELGDSALYLCASSFGGLQGLNTEAFFGQGTRLTVV.

The J gene is TRBJ1-3, the V gene TRBV7-2; D is uncertain. The CDR3 has 14 residues. The germline CDR1 and CDR2 sequences are SGHTA and FQGNSA. V lost 3 bases and J lost 0, with 6 bases in between. The CDR3 DNA is TGTGCCAGCAGCTTGGTGTTCTCTGGAAACACCATATATTTT. It is translated as CASSLVFSGNTIYF.

The V call is TRBV5-1, the J call TRBJ2-3; 11 nucleotides match TRBD2. CDR3 length equals 14 residues. Losses at the gene ends were 2 bases for V and 5 bases for J; bases not matched to a gene: 1. CDR1 and CDR2 (germline): SGHRS, YFSETQ. As DNA, the CDR3 is TGCGCCAGCAGCTTACTAGCGGGAGAAGATACGCAGTATTTT. Amino acid sequence: CASSLLAGEDTQYF.

In DNA form, the CDR3 reads TGTGCCAGCAGTGGCCTAACTTCATTAGCTAATGAAAAACTGTTTTTT. Its translation is CASSGLTSLANEKLFF. The chain couples TRBV6-1 to TRBJ1-4; D unclear. V was shortened by 4 bases and J by 3 bases, with 15 bases between the two germline ends. The length of the CDR3 is 16 residues. Germline assignment: CDR1 MNHNS and CDR2 SASEGT.

The DNA of the CDR3 is TGTGCCAGCAGTTACCTCTACCGGACAGGAACAGAAAAACTGTTTTTT. It encodes CASSYLYRTGTEKLFF. The rearrangement joins TRBV6-5 to TRBJ1-4; 7 bases match TRBD1. The length of the CDR3 is 16 residues. The J segment lost 8 bases and the V segment lost 2 bases, leaving 11 bases of the junction unmatched. Per germline, CDR1 MNHEY and CDR2 SVGAGI.

Only one count was recorded for this clone. The chain combines TRBV5-1 with TRBJ2-7; perhaps TRBD1 as D (7 bases). The V gene's germline CDR1 is SGHRS and CDR2 YFSETQ. With 3 bases removed from V and 2 bases from J, the gap between germline ends came to 12 bases. This CDR3 spans 14 amino acids. CDR3 protein: CASSSEGAPYEQYF. CDR3 coding DNA: TGCGCCAGCAGCTCGGAGGGGGCCCCCTACGAGCAGTACTTC.

V gene TRBV28 combines with J gene TRBJ2-7, with D tentatively TRBD2 (7 bases). Between the trimmed V and J ends, which lost 5 bases and 6 bases, there was a span of 17 bases. Germline-derived CDR1 and CDR2 are MDHEN and SYDVKM. The CDR3 totals 14 residues. The CDR3: CASSKQGGGFEQYF. DNA of the CDR3: TGTGCCAGCAGTAAACAGGGAGGGGGGTTCGAGCAGTACTTC. Looking up the rest from reference TRBV28 and TRBJ2-7 gives the full variable domain: DVKVTQSSRYLVKRTGEKVFLECVQDMDHENMFWYRQDPGLGLRLIYFSYDVKMKEKGDIPEGYSVSREKKERFSLILESASTNQTSMYLCASSKQGGGFEQYFGPGTRLTVT.